One sample yielded the 18 T cell receptor beta chains listed below, sequenced in a study of long-term antiretroviral therapy in people with HIV. Samples were assayed with immunoSEQ v3.0 at survey level. The repertoire was sequenced with immunoSEQ multiplex PCR; TCRdb's copy has only in-frame clones and lacks some. The sample carries tens of thousands of clones, around 80% recorded once. The sample consisted of unsorted PBMCs, taken 1.2 years after starting antiretroviral therapy. Receptor source: a woman in her forties with HIV.

The gene calls are TRBV28 and TRBJ2-1; 12 nucleotides match TRBD2. V lost 3 bases, J lost 6 bases, and 12 bases stayed unmatched. The CDR3 is 18 amino acids. The V gene's germline CDR1 is MDHEN and CDR2 SYDVKM. CDR3: CASSFPLAGGGGGNEQFF. As DNA, the CDR3 is TGTGCCAGCAGTTTTCCTCTAGCGGGAGGGGGAGGAGGCAATGAGCAGTTCTTC. Looking up the rest from reference TRBV28 and TRBJ2-1 gives the full variable domain: DVKVTQSSRYLVKRTGEKVFLECVQDMDHENMFWYRQDPGLGLRLIYFSYDVKMKEKGDIPEGYSVSREKKERFSLILESASTNQTSMYLCASSFPLAGGGGGNEQFFGPGTRLTVL.

The rearrangement links TRBV5-8 to TRBJ2-2; a possible D gene is TRBD1 (6 bases). The germline V and J ends were trimmed by 9 bases and 4 bases, with 22 bases remaining between them. Germline V CDR1 and CDR2: SGHTS, YDEGEE. The CDR3 consists of 16 residues. CDR3: CANTDSIVVGTGELFF. The CDR3 bases are TGTGCCAACACGGACAGTATCGTGGTCGGCACCGGGGAGCTGTTTTTT. The variable domain in full, with the rest retrieved from reference TRBV5-8 and TRBJ2-2, is EAGVTQSPTHLIKTRGQQATLRCSPISGHTSVYWYQQALGLGLQFLLWYDEGEERNRGNFPPRFSGRQFPNYSSELNVNALELEDSALYLCANTDSIVVGTGELFFGEGSRLTVL.

The V and J genes are TRBV29-1 and TRBJ2-7, with D possibly being TRBD1 or TRBD2 (5 bases each). Deletions cut 6 bases from V and 2 bases from J, with 17 bases between. The CDR3 spans 14 residues. Germline values: CDR1 SQVTM, CDR2 ANQGSEA. The CDR3: CSVALGESAYEQYF. CDR3 nucleotides: TGCAGCGTAGCCCTGGGGGAGTCCGCCTACGAGCAGTACTTC.

This clone was detected only a few times. V gene TRBV27 combines with J gene TRBJ2-7, with TRBD1 matching over 10 bases. Germline V lookup: CDR1 MNHEY, CDR2 SMNVEV (reference sequence). This CDR3 is 13 amino acids long. V was clipped by 6 bases and J by 5 bases; unmatched bases: 4. This chain's CDR3 is CASSTGTGDEQYF. The DNA of the CDR3 is TGTGCCAGCAGCACCGGGACAGGGGACGAGCAGTACTTC.

The CDR3 bases are TGTGCCAGCACCTGGGACAGCTATTATAGCAATCAGCCCCAGCATTTT. Translation: CASTWDSYYSNQPQHF. The chain links TRBV6-6 to TRBJ1-5, with 7 bases aligning to TRBD1. Germline V gene lookup returns CDR1 MNHNY and CDR2 SVGAGI (reference sequence). Trimming removed 7 bases from V and 0 bases from J; junction bases left unmatched: 9. CDR3 size: 16 residues.

In its sample, this clone was seen once. The V and J genes are TRBV28 and TRBJ1-1; D may be TRBD1 (5 bases). This CDR3 region has 15 residues. Trimming pared 4 bases from V and 2 bases from J, leaving 14 bases between. Looked up from germline, CDR1 is MDHEN and CDR2 is SYDVKM. CDR3 in DNA: TGTGCCAGCAGTTCCGGGGACCTTTCTAACACTGAAGCTTTCTTT. This sequence encodes CASSSGDLSNTEAFF.

The V call is TRBV5-5, the J call TRBJ1-1; D might be TRBD1 (6 bases). Germline CDR1 reads SGHKS; CDR2 reads YYEKEE (reference sequence). V was clipped by 4 bases and J by 4 bases, with 11 bases between them. The CDR3 contains 13 residues. CDR3 sequence reads: CASSRWGATEAFF. DNA of the CDR3: TGTGCCAGCAGCCGATGGGGGGCCACTGAAGCTTTCTTT.

This sequence joins TRBV28 and TRBJ2-7; D might be TRBD2 (5 bases). Trimming removed 1 base at V and 0 bases at J, with 7 bases between. The germline gives CDR1 MDHEN, CDR2 SYDVKM. The CDR3 loop spans 14 amino acids. The CDR3 loop is CASSLSGYSYEQYF. CDR3 bases: TGTGCCAGCAGTTTATCGGGGTACTCCTACGAGCAGTACTTC.

This sequence joins TRBV6-5 and TRBJ1-1; no clear D. The CDR3 consists of 12 residues. Germline CDR1 and CDR2: MNHEY and SVGAGI. The V and J ends lost 2 bases and 6 bases respectively, with 7 bases between them. This CDR3 is CASSYDGAEAFF. In DNA form, the CDR3 reads TGTGCCAGCAGTTACGATGGCGCTGAAGCTTTCTTT.

V usage is TRBV7-3 and J usage is TRBJ2-3, with D possibly being TRBD1 (5 bases). The CDR3 consists of 16 residues. Germline CDR1 reads SGHTA; CDR2 reads FQGTGA. The V and J ends lost 3 bases and 2 bases respectively, with 15 bases between them. In DNA, the CDR3 is TGTGCCAGCAGCTTTCAAGGGGCCCCTTCCACAGATACGCAGTATTTT. Its translation is CASSFQGAPSTDTQYF.

This clone turned up a few times. V usage is TRBV11-2 and J usage is TRBJ1-2; the D is unclear. V dropped 4 bases and J dropped 5 bases, with 11 bases sitting between them. CDR3 size: 13 residues. The germline V gene has CDR1 SGHAT and CDR2 FQNNGV. The CDR3 region has the DNA TGTGCCAGCAGCTCGGAGTACTATTATGGCTACACCTTC. This sequence encodes CASSSEYYYGYTF.

This clone has a handful of counts. The chain joins TRBV5-1 to TRBJ2-3; D is unresolved. The CDR3 contains 14 residues. V lost 4 bases and J 2 bases, leaving 11 bases between the germline ends. Germline CDR1 is SGHRS and CDR2 is YFSETQ. CDR3 loop: CASSEEQITDTQYF. The CDR3 DNA follows: TGCGCCAGCAGCGAGGAGCAGATCACAGATACGCAGTATTTT.

The chain combines TRBV5-4 with TRBJ2-3; 14 nucleotides match TRBD2. Germline values: CDR1 SGHNT, CDR2 YYREEE (reference sequence). V lost 4 bases to trimming and J lost 7 bases; unmatched junction nucleotides: 8. This CDR3 has 16 amino acids. CDR3 in amino acids: CASSQGLAGAGNTQYF. Here the CDR3 DNA reads TGTGCCAGCAGCCAGGGACTAGCGGGAGCCGGGAATACGCAGTATTTT.

CDR3 residues: CASSQEGLSYEQYF. CDR3 in DNA: TGCGCCAGCAGCCAAGAAGGTCTCTCCTACGAGCAGTACTTC. This rearrangement joins TRBV4-1 to TRBJ2-7; D remains unclear. Germline loops: CDR1 MGHRA, CDR2 YSYEKL. V lost 0 bases, J lost 0 bases, and 6 bases lay in between. The CDR3 extends over 14 amino acids.

This rearrangement joins TRBV5-1 to TRBJ2-5, with D uncertain. Per the germline V gene, CDR1 is SGHRS and CDR2 is YFSETQ. The V end lost 0 bases, the J end lost 1 base, and 7 bases lay between the germline ends. This CDR3 is built from 14 residues. The CDR3 is CASSLVATQETQYF. The CDR3 DNA reads as TGCGCCAGCAGCTTGGTGGCTACCCAAGAGACCCAGTACTTC.

Only a few counts were recorded for this clone. The chain uses TRBV7-9 and TRBJ2-7; a weak D match, TRBD2 (6 bases). Germline CDR1 SEHNR, CDR2 FQNEAQ (reference sequence). The V end lost 1 base, the J end lost 4 bases, and 17 bases lay between the germline ends. CDR3 size: 16 residues. Here the CDR3 reads CASSLGRGIFSYEQYF. CDR3 nucleotides: TGTGCCAGCAGCTTAGGTCGCGGGATCTTCTCGTACGAGCAGTACTTC.

J is TRBJ2-1 and V is TRBV12-5; D gene uncertain. V lost 6 bases, J lost 5 bases, and 11 bases lay in between. The germline CDR1 and CDR2 sequences are LGHNT and FRNRAP. The CDR3 covers 13 residues. CDR3 in amino acids: CASGPPRDNEQFF. CDR3 nucleotides: TGTGCTAGTGGCCCGCCCAGAGACAATGAGCAGTTCTTC.

The genes are TRBV7-8 and TRBJ2-1; D is ambiguous. CDR3 size: 16 residues. Deletions cut 1 base from V and 6 bases from J, with 16 bases between. Germline V gene sequence: CDR1 SGHVS, CDR2 FQNEAQ. The CDR3 DNA is TGTGCCAGCAGCTTAGAGGGCAAAGTGGTTTTCAATGAGCAGTTCTTC. Its protein is CASSLEGKVVFNEQFF.